Below, one TCR beta chain is given with its context. Cohorts were assigned according to the clinical history that participants reported. The germline gives CDR1 MNHEY, CDR2 SMNVEV (reference sequence). The CDR3 loop spans 17 amino acids. Trimming at V came to 9 bases and at J to 1 base, leaving 13 bases not matched to a gene. How the authors handled the data: By means of reference gene primer amplification, nucleated cell counts were estimated. The table came from immunoSEQ multiplex PCR; TCRdb's copy has only in-frame clones and leaves some out. The D gene and trimming were derived from the DNA, and the V and J assignments and clone size from that table. This table has a few hundred thousand clones, around 87% appearing once. This sample was taken from a study of blood T cell repertoires in COVID-19. Across the study: Recovery among Cohort 3 donors was established by two negative PCRs, clearance, or symptom resolution. T cells, B-cell-depleted T cells, or PBMCs provided the cDNA or gDNA that served as material.

Sequencing was done on a sample of PBMCs or T cells enriched from blood (not recorded which). The genes are TRBV27 and TRBJ2-2; 8 nucleotides match TRBD1. The sequence was obtained from a man aged 40-55 years in a cohort exposed to, infected with or recovered from COVID-19 (not recorded which). The CDR3 here is CASSPRRTGRNTGELFF. CDR3 coding DNA: TGTGCCAGTAGCCCACGTCGGACAGGGAGGAACACCGGGGAGCTGTTTTTT.